These 15 T cell receptor beta chains share one sample of origin, sequenced in a study of CD8 T cells in ankylosing spondylitis (dated by TCRdb to about 2017). Library preparation used 5' RACE. The sequencing machine was an Illumina HiSeq 2500. The public reads were reprocessed in TCRdb via fastp at Q25 and MiXCR, keeping in-frame beta chains. Every distinct CDR3 protein forms one entry, paired with its most common genes and DNA. Counted in this sample were some 92,000 distinct CDR3 sequences; under 30% of them appeared once. The ten largest clonotypes hold approximately 59% of the sample. Source material: blood, either unsorted or a sorted T cell fraction (not recorded which). Source of these receptors: a male donor with ankylosing spondylitis or in good health (not recorded which).

The chain uses TRBV7-2 and TRBJ1-2; 10 nucleotides match TRBD1. The CDR3 length is 15 residues. The germline CDR1 and CDR2 sequences are SGHTA and FQGNSA. After removal of 0 bases from V and 7 bases from J, the junction contained 5 bases not matched to a gene. CDR3 region: CASSLATGGSGGYTF. CDR3 bases: TGTGCCAGCAGCTTAGCGACAGGGGGCAGTGGTGGCTACACCTTC.

By sample share, this clonotype is medium-sized. V and J are TRBV7-9 and TRBJ1-6; TRBD1 might be the D (6 bases). This CDR3 has 14 residues. V lost 6 bases, J lost 5 bases, and 11 bases lay in between. Per germline, CDR1 SEHNR and CDR2 FQNEAQ (reference sequence). CDR3 sequence (DNA): TGTGCCAGCAGATTCGGACAGAATAATTCACCCCTCCACTTT. It codes for CASRFGQNNSPLHF.

The chain joins TRBV7-9 to TRBJ1-3, with D possibly matching TRBD1 (5 bases). CDR1 is SEHNR and CDR2 is FQNEAQ in the germline V gene (reference sequence). V lost 3 bases and J lost 5, with 5 bases in between. There are 12 residues in the CDR3. This CDR3 is CASSLDRNTIYF. CDR3 in DNA: TGTGCCAGCAGCTTGGACAGAAACACCATATATTTT. The entire variable domain, with the rest obtained from reference TRBV7-9 and TRBJ1-3, is as follows: DTGVSQNPRHKITKRGQNVTFRCDPISEHNRLYWYRQTLGQGPEFLTYFQNEAQLEKSRLLSDRFSAERPKGSFSTLEIQRTEQGDSAMYLCASSLDRNTIYFGEGSWLTVV.

The V gene is TRBV7-9, the J gene TRBJ2-3, with 13 bases matching TRBD2. Trimming at V came to 3 bases and at J to 4 bases, leaving 4 bases not matched to a gene. This CDR3 is 16 amino acids long. Germline values: CDR1 SEHNR, CDR2 FQNEAQ (reference sequence). CDR3 loop: CASSLGLAGSADTQYF. The CDR3 region has the DNA TGTGCCAGCAGCTTGGGACTAGCGGGATCGGCAGATACGCAGTATTTT.

The chain combines TRBV20-1 with TRBJ1-1, with no clear D. CDR1 and CDR2 (germline): DFQATT, SNEGSKA (reference sequence). This CDR3 is 13 amino acids long. V shed 4 bases and J shed 0 bases, with 9 bases lying between them. The CDR3 is CSAKRTVNTEAFF. The CDR3 DNA sequence: TGCAGTGCTAAACGGACGGTGAACACTGAAGCTTTCTTT.

The V call is TRBV9, the J call TRBJ2-5; D is perhaps TRBD2 (6 bases). The CDR3 has 14 residues. The germline V gene encodes CDR1 SGDLS and CDR2 YYNGEE. V was shortened by 3 bases and J by 4 bases, with 13 bases between the two germline ends. This chain's CDR3 is CASSARGVSETQYF. CDR3 nucleotide sequence: TGTGCCAGCAGCGCCCGCGGGGTTTCAGAGACCCAGTACTTC.

The chain has TRBV20-1 and TRBJ1-2; tentatively, D is TRBD1 (5 bases). The V end lost 4 bases, the J end lost 4 bases, and 10 bases lay between the germline ends. CDR1 and CDR2 (germline): DFQATT, SNEGSKA (reference sequence). The CDR3 has 12 amino acids. The CDR3 nucleotides are TGCAGTGCTACCGAGGGACCCTATGGCTACACCTTC. Its translation is CSATEGPYGYTF.

This clonotype was detected only a few times. This chain uses TRBV5-1 with TRBJ1-2, with TRBD1 identical over 9 bases. Per germline, CDR1 SGHRS and CDR2 YFSETQ. This CDR3 has 16 residues. With 0 bases clipped from V and 8 bases from J, the junction kept 11 bases outside the gene matches. Here the CDR3 reads CASSLAWTGDVSGYTF. CDR3 DNA sequence: TGCGCCAGCAGCTTGGCATGGACAGGGGACGTCTCCGGCTACACCTTC.

Only a few counts were recorded for this clonotype. J is TRBJ1-1 and V is TRBV12-3 or TRBV12-4; TRBD1 matches 8 bases. With V trimmed by 7 bases and J by 4 bases, 5 bases remained unmatched. There are 13 residues in the CDR3. The CDR3 DNA reads TGTGCCAGCAACGGACAGGGCGGCACTGAAGCTTTCTTT. It is translated as CASNGQGGTEAFF.

The V call is TRBV20-1, the J call TRBJ1-6; D not resolved. Between the trimmed V and J ends, which lost 0 bases and 13 bases, there was a span of 10 bases. The CDR3 covers 12 residues. Per germline, CDR1 DFQATT and CDR2 SNEGSKA (reference sequence). The CDR3, as DNA: TGCAGTGCTAGAGATCGTCTTTCGCCCCTCCACTTT. Protein product: CSARDRLSPLHF.

This clonotype was counted only a few times. This chain links TRBV5-6 with TRBJ2-1; 11 nucleotides line up with TRBD2. V lost 3 bases and J lost 5; bases outside the gene matches: 10. CDR1 is SGHDT and CDR2 is YYEEEE in the germline V gene. The CDR3 contains 17 residues. CDR3 sequence: CASSWVSASGGNNEQFF. The CDR3 nucleotides read TGTGCCAGCAGCTGGGTTTCGGCTAGCGGGGGGAACAATGAGCAGTTCTTC.

This clonotype was seen repeatedly, ten times or more. The gene calls are TRBV20-1 and TRBJ2-7, with 9 bases lining up with TRBD1. CDR3 length: 15 amino acids. Losses at the gene ends were 1 base for V and 4 bases for J; bases not matched to a gene: 8. From germline, CDR1 is DFQATT and CDR2 SNEGSKA (reference sequence). CDR3 DNA: TGCAGTGCTAGAGGTGTTTGGGACAGGGCTTACGAGCAGTACGTC. Its protein product is CSARGVWDRAYEQYV.

The chain uses TRBV7-2 and TRBJ2-3; D remains ambiguous. Germline CDR1 SGHTA, CDR2 FQGNSA. Trimming left V 5 bases short and J 0 bases short, with 9 bases between. The CDR3 sequence is 14 residues long. CDR3 coding DNA: TGTGCCAGCAGCCCCTCACACAGCACAGATACGCAGTATTTT. The encoded protein is CASSPSHSTDTQYF.

V is TRBV12-3 or TRBV12-4 and J is TRBJ2-2, with 8 bases fitting TRBD2. V was pared by 0 bases and J by 6 bases, with 9 bases of the junction left unmatched. CDR3 size: 17 residues. The CDR3 DNA reads as TGTGCCAGCAGTTTAGCCTCGGGACTAGGGGTGGCCGGGGAGCTGTTTTTT. This encodes CASSLASGLGVAGELFF.

In its sample, this clonotype was seen many times. CDR3 region: CASSLDGTFEAFF. In nucleotides, the CDR3 is TGTGCCAGCAGCTTAGATGGTACGTTCGAAGCTTTCTTT. The chain carries TRBV7-9 and TRBJ1-1, with no clear D. The length of the CDR3 is 13 residues. V was shortened by 1 base and J by 8 bases, with 11 bases between the two germline ends. Germline lookup yields CDR1 SEHNR and CDR2 FQNEAQ (reference sequence).